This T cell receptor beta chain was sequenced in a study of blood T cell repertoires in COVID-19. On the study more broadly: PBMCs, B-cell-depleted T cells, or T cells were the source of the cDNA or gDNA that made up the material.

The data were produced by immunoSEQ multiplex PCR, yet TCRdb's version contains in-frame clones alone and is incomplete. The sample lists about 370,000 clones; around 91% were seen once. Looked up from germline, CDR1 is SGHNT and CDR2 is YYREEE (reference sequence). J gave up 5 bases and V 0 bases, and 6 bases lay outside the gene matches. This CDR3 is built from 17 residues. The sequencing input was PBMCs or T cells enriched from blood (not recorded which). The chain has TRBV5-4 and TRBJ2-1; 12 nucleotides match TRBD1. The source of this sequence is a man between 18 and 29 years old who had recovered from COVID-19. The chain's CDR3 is CASSLAWGQGANNEQFF. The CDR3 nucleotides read TGTGCCAGCAGCTTGGCCTGGGGACAGGGGGCGAACAATGAGCAGTTCTTC.